This TCR beta chain was sequenced during a study of Ad26.COV2.S vaccination and SARS-CoV-2 variants. Study results and limitations: Measures of TCR breadth and depth may have fallen short of total T cell responses. Breadth, reportedly substantial, characterized the spike-specific CD8+ and CD4+ T cell responses after vaccination. Spike-specific TCR breadth was greater in vaccine than placebo recipients.

The method was immunoSEQ multiplex PCR; TCRdb's version includes in-frame clones alone and lacks a portion of them. This sample has just over 350,000 clones; roughly 84% occur once, and the top ten carry 2.5% to 3.5%. On this clone itself: Its matching antigen is unknown. Other DNA sequences in this specimen translate into the identical CDR3.

From germline, CDR1 is SGHRS and CDR2 YFSETQ. V dropped 0 bases and J dropped 4; count of bases not matched to a gene: 1. The CDR3 consists of 15 residues. Treatment in this sample: roughly 20 received Ad26.COV2.S at low or high dose, single or two shots; 5 received placebo; per-sample allocation not given. Material that was analyzed had been drawn on day 63 after the first vaccine or placebo injection. Based in Boston, the donor was an adult of 18-55 years. This TCR came from a person aged 18-60 years who received the Ad26.COV2.S COVID-19 vaccine or a placebo. V gene TRBV5-1 combines with J gene TRBJ2-1, with 10 bases aligning to TRBD1. Sample: peripheral blood, taken in a trial of Ad26.COV2.S vaccine versus placebo. The CDR3 DNA sequence: TGCGCCAGCAGCTTGGGGACAGGGGGTTACAATGAGCAGTTCTTC. This encodes CASSLGTGGYNEQFF.